The clone carrying this TCR beta chain appeared a few times. Each CDR3 protein is one row after TCRdb ran MiXCR on the 5' RACE reads. The sample includes 340,000 or so distinct CDR3 sequences, about 12% of them seen just once. The data belong to a study of T cells after yellow fever vaccination. Germline V gene sequence: CDR1 SGHTA, CDR2 FQGNSA. V lost 6 bases, J lost 0 bases, and 17 bases lay in between. The CDR3 consists of 16 residues. This clonotype was sampled from a man in his late teens or twenties who received the YFV17D yellow fever vaccine. The source was CD4+ T cells sorted from PBMCs, collected 15 days after the yellow fever booster vaccination. This chain links TRBV7-2 with TRBJ1-2, with D perhaps matching TRBD1 (5 bases). The CDR3 protein is CASSTVAGIPNYGYTF. The DNA of the CDR3 is TGTGCCAGCAGTACTGTAGCAGGGATCCCTAACTATGGCTACACCTTC.